These 29 T cell receptor beta chains originate from one sample sequenced in a study of blood T cell repertoires in COVID-19 (dated by TCRdb to 2020 to 2021). The library was generated by the immunoSEQ multiplex PCR assay. Imported from immuneACCESS, the table was reduced by TCRdb to in-frame sequences with V and J called. These copies leave out some clones; in studies compared against another copy, an unresolved V gene accounts for under half, and the cause of the remainder is not known. This sample comprises 150,000 to 200,000 clones, more than 75% of them detected only once. 7% to 7.5% of the sample goes to the ten largest clones. The sample comprised PBMCs or T cells enriched from blood (not recorded which). The receptor set was obtained from a woman aged 50 to 65 who had recovered from COVID-19.

The chain links TRBV5-4 to TRBJ1-1, with D perhaps matching TRBD1 (5 bases). Germline V gives CDR1 SGHNT, CDR2 YYREEE (reference sequence). Trimming cost V 0 bases and J 0 bases, with 9 bases left between them. The CDR3 totals 15 residues. DNA for the CDR3: TGTGCCAGCAGCTTGGCCGGGGGGTTGAACACTGAAGCTTTCTTT. It encodes CASSLAGGLNTEAFF.

The rearrangement joins TRBV5-1 to TRBJ1-3; tentatively, D is TRBD1 (5 bases). Trimming cost V 3 bases and J 2 bases, with 9 bases left between them. The CDR3 is made up of 14 amino acids. Germline values: CDR1 SGHRS, CDR2 YFSETQ. The CDR3 spells CASSSGVAGNTIYF. The CDR3 nucleotides read TGCGCCAGCAGCTCGGGGGTAGCTGGAAACACCATATATTTT.

This sequence joins TRBV3-1 (or the pseudogene TRBV3-2) and TRBJ2-7; a possible D gene is TRBD1 (6 bases). This CDR3 spans 13 amino acids. CDR1 is LGHDT and CDR2 is YNNKEL in the germline V gene (reference sequence). V was shortened by 4 bases and J by 6 bases, with 13 bases between the two germline ends. CDR3 DNA: TGTGCCAGCAGCCGAAACGGACAGTTCGAGCAGTACTTC. It translates to CASSRNGQFEQYF.

V is TRBV7-3 and J is TRBJ2-5; D is possibly TRBD1 (6 bases). The germline V and J ends were trimmed by 3 bases and 4 bases, with 12 bases remaining between them. Germline CDR1 reads SGHTA; CDR2 reads FQGTGA. The CDR3 spans 14 residues. The CDR3 DNA follows: TGTGCCAGCAGCTTCCAGGGGCCTGGAGAGACCCAGTACTTC. It codes for CASSFQGPGETQYF.

The CDR3 nucleotides are TGTGCCAGCAGCCCCCGGGGGGGGTCGAACACTGAAGCTTTCTTT. Translation gives CASSPRGGSNTEAFF. The rearrangement links TRBV7-2 to TRBJ1-1; the D gene is possibly TRBD1 (5 bases). This CDR3 comprises 15 residues. CDR1 is SGHTA, CDR2 FQGNSA, per germline. Trimming cost V 5 bases and J 1 base, with 14 bases left between them.

The chain carries TRBV20-1 and TRBJ2-1; TRBD2 agrees at 8 bases. CDR3 length: 11 residues. Per germline, CDR1 DFQATT and CDR2 SNEGSKA (reference sequence). The CDR3 sequence: CRAGVGNEQFF. The CDR3 DNA reads TGCAGAGCGGGAGTGGGGAATGAGCAGTTCTTC.

The V gene is TRBV30, the J gene TRBJ1-1; D perhaps matches TRBD1 (5 bases). V lost 4 bases and J 0 bases, leaving 15 bases between the germline ends. The length of the CDR3 is 15 residues. Germline V CDR1 and CDR2: GTSNPN, SVGIG (reference sequence). CDR3 sequence (DNA): TGTGCCTGGACCCCAGGGAGGGGCATGAACACTGAAGCTTTCTTT. Encoded protein: CAWTPGRGMNTEAFF.

The rearrangement uses TRBV6-5 and TRBJ2-7, with 12 bases matching TRBD2. CDR3 length: 14 residues. Germline V lookup: CDR1 MNHEY, CDR2 SVGAGI. V lost 7 bases, J lost 1 base, and 2 bases stayed unmatched. CDR3 nucleotide sequence: TGTGCCAGCAAACTAGCGGGAGGTTCCTACGAGCAGTACTTC. Translated: CASKLAGGSYEQYF.

The J gene is TRBJ2-7, the V gene TRBV18, with 9 bases matching TRBD1. Germline V gives CDR1 KGHSH, CDR2 LQKENI. This CDR3 spans 16 amino acids. Trimming removed 4 bases from V and 6 bases from J; junction bases left unmatched: 13. CDR3 region: CASSLTQGAGAPEQYF. CDR3 bases: TGTGCCAGCTCACTTACACAGGGGGCTGGTGCGCCCGAGCAGTACTTC.

The V call is TRBV15, the J call TRBJ2-2; TRBD1 aligns across 10 bases. The germline V gene has CDR1 LNHNV and CDR2 YYDKDF (reference sequence). The ends lost 1 base at V and 7 bases at J; junction bases unmatched: 6. The CDR3 covers 16 residues. The CDR3 region is CATSRGGTGVGGELFF. The CDR3 DNA follows: TGTGCCACCAGCAGAGGGGGGACAGGGGTCGGCGGGGAGCTGTTTTTT.

This chain connects TRBV28 to TRBJ2-7; TRBD1 is a possible D gene (5 bases). The ends were cut back, 6 bases at V and 6 bases at J, with 12 bases in the middle. This CDR3 region has 12 residues. Germline V CDR1 and CDR2: MDHEN, SYDVKM. CDR3 amino acids: CASRGRVGEQYF. The CDR3 DNA is TGTGCCAGCAGGGGCAGGGTGGGCGAGCAGTACTTC.

The chain links TRBV4-2 to TRBJ2-7; 8 nucleotides match TRBD2. Germline V gene sequence: CDR1 LGHNA, CDR2 YNFKEQ. The length of the CDR3 is 15 residues. V dropped 2 bases and J dropped 3; count of bases not matched to a gene: 6. CDR3 nucleotides: TGTGCCAGCAGCCAATCGTTAAGCGGGAGCTACGAGCAGTACTTC. Encoded protein: CASSQSLSGSYEQYF.

Here the CDR3 DNA reads TGTGCCCCAAAACTCCCGGGCAGGGAGGGAGAGACCCAGTACTTC. Translation gives CAPKLPGREGETQYF. V gene TRBV25-1 combines with J gene TRBJ2-5; 7 bases map to TRBD2. Germline CDR1 and CDR2: MGHDK and SYGVNS. CDR3 length equals 15 residues. Trimming at V came to 11 bases and at J to 4 bases, leaving 16 bases not matched to a gene.

The CDR3: CASSDGLRAKNIQYF. The CDR3 bases are TGTGCCAGCAGTGATGGATTGAGGGCTAAAAACATTCAGTACTTC. The chain is built from TRBV2 and TRBJ2-4, with a possible D match to TRBD2 (5 bases). This CDR3 has 15 amino acids. V was clipped by 3 bases and J by 4 bases, with 13 bases between them. Per germline, CDR1 SNHLY and CDR2 FYNNEI.

CDR3 nucleotides: TGTGCCAGCAGCTTGGGTGGGGAGAACTATGGCTACACCTTC. Translated: CASSLGGENYGYTF. The gene calls are TRBV5-6 and TRBJ1-2; D is undetermined. Trimming removed 0 bases at V and 2 bases at J, with 8 bases between. The CDR3 is 14 amino acids. The germline V gene encodes CDR1 SGHDT and CDR2 YYEEEE.

Here the CDR3 DNA reads TGTGCCAGCAGTTTAGGGGGGACAGCCTATGGCTACACCTTC. This encodes CASSLGGTAYGYTF. This chain links TRBV28 with TRBJ1-2; 7 bases agree with TRBD1. The CDR3 extends over 14 amino acids. The J segment lost 4 bases and the V segment lost 2 bases, leaving 4 bases of the junction unmatched. CDR1 is MDHEN, CDR2 SYDVKM, per germline.

This chain joins TRBV28 and TRBJ1-6; D might be TRBD1 (5 bases). CDR1 and CDR2 from the germline V gene are MDHEN and SYDVKM. This CDR3 region has 16 residues. Trimming pared 2 bases from V and 7 bases from J, leaving 15 bases between. The CDR3 nucleotides are TGTGCCAGCAGTTTACTCCGACAGTGGAACAATTCACCCCTCCACTTT. It codes for CASSLLRQWNNSPLHF.

The CDR3 sequence is CASIRRGQVSTGELFF. CDR3 DNA sequence: TGTGCCAGCATCCGCAGGGGGCAAGTGAGCACCGGGGAGCTGTTTTTT. The chain couples TRBV7-9 to TRBJ2-2; 8 nucleotides match TRBD1. V was pared by 7 bases and J by 4 bases, with 11 bases of the junction left unmatched. Germline CDR1 reads SEHNR; CDR2 reads FQNEAQ (reference sequence). This CDR3 has 16 amino acids.

The chain joins TRBV27 to TRBJ2-5; unclear D gene. CDR3 length equals 13 residues. Deletions cut 3 bases from V and 7 bases from J, with 12 bases between. Germline loops: CDR1 MNHEY, CDR2 SMNVEV (reference sequence). The DNA of the CDR3 is TGTGCCAGCAGTTTGACAATCTTGGGGACCCAGTACTTC. As protein: CASSLTILGTQYF.

V and J are TRBV2 and TRBJ1-5; D may be TRBD1 (6 bases). V was clipped by 4 bases and J by 6 bases, with 16 bases between them. The CDR3 length is 15 residues. Germline V gene data show CDR1 as SNHLY and CDR2 as FYNNEI. CDR3 amino acids: CASSGGGGRGQPQHF. CDR3 sequence (DNA): TGTGCCAGCAGTGGGGGAGGGGGGCGCGGTCAGCCCCAGCATTTT.

The rearrangement joins TRBV27 to TRBJ2-7; 8 bases match TRBD2. Germline loops: CDR1 MNHEY, CDR2 SMNVEV (reference sequence). Trimming cost V 6 bases and J 11 bases; bases outside gene matches: 15. This CDR3 is built from 14 residues. The DNA for the CDR3 is TGTGCCAGCAGGGTCTTAGGGACTAGAGGTTTTGAGTACTTC. It translates to CASRVLGTRGFEYF.

The rearrangement joins TRBV6-5 to TRBJ2-1; possibly TRBD1 for D (6 bases). The CDR3 has 14 residues. Germline lookup yields CDR1 MNHEY and CDR2 SVGAGI. V lost 7 bases and J lost 0, with 10 bases in between. DNA for the CDR3: TGTGCCAGCAACCAGGGGATCTCCTACAATGAGCAGTTCTTC. Translation: CASNQGISYNEQFF.

The chain is built from TRBV7-9 and TRBJ1-4; D remains unclear. This CDR3 is 15 amino acids long. CDR1 and CDR2 (germline): SEHNR, FQNEAQ (reference sequence). Trimming removed 1 base at V and 8 bases at J, with 14 bases between. CDR3 nucleotide sequence: TGTGCCAGCAGCTTAGTGGCCAGAGGATTGGAAAAACTGTTTTTT. Translation gives CASSLVARGLEKLFF.

V and J are TRBV10-2 and TRBJ1-2; D gene uncertain. This CDR3 has 15 amino acids. Germline V gives CDR1 WSHSY, CDR2 SAAADI. The V end was cut by 0 bases, the J end by 5 bases, with 13 bases between. CDR3 DNA: TGCGCCAGCAGTGAGTCGCCGGCCTACAGATATGGCTACACCTTC. It translates to CASSESPAYRYGYTF.

This rearrangement joins TRBV28 to TRBJ2-7, with TRBD2 matching 9 bases. V trimming: 7 bases; J trimming: 5 bases; junction bases outside the gene matches: 12. Germline V gene data show CDR1 as MDHEN and CDR2 as SYDVKM. The CDR3 runs to 15 residues. For the CDR3, the DNA is TGTGCCAGCACCATTACCCTAGCGGGAAATGACGAGCAGTACTTC. Its protein product is CASTITLAGNDEQYF.

CDR3 loop: CASSLDGTAYEQYF. CDR3 nucleotides: TGTGCCAGCAGCTTAGACGGGACAGCGTACGAGCAGTACTTC. This chain connects TRBV11-2 to TRBJ2-7, with 7 bases fitting TRBD1. From germline, CDR1 is SGHAT and CDR2 FQNNGV. V trimming: 0 bases; J trimming: 4 bases; junction bases outside the gene matches: 3. This CDR3 is 14 amino acids long.

A word on this clone: The junction differs from germline at one of its ends, possibly a read error. V usage is TRBV5-4 and J usage is TRBJ2-5, with 10 nucleotides matching TRBD2. This CDR3 is 14 amino acids long. Germline CDR1 and CDR2: SGHNT and YYREEE (reference sequence). The CDR3 protein is CASSQRLAGGREHF. CDR3 sequence (DNA): TGTGCCAGCAGCCAGCGTTTAGCGGGAGGCCGTGAGCACTTC. Full variable domain (outside the CDR3, taken from reference TRBV5-4 and TRBJ2-5): ETGVTQSPTHLIKTRGQQVTLRCSSQSGHNTVSWYQQALGQGPQFIFQYYREEENGRGNFPPRFSGLQFPNYSSELNVNALELDDSALYLCASSQRLAGGREHFGPGTRLLVL.

The gene calls are TRBV6-5 and TRBJ1-2; 7 nucleotides align to TRBD1. Trimming took 6 bases from V and 8 from J; bases not matched to a gene: 9. CDR3 length: 13 amino acids. Germline-derived CDR1 and CDR2 are MNHEY and SVGAGI. In nucleotides, the CDR3 is TGTGCCAGCAGGGGGGACAGTGGATTGGGCTACACCTTC. It is translated as CASRGDSGLGYTF.

J is TRBJ1-2 and V is TRBV3-1 (or the pseudogene TRBV3-2), with 8 bases aligning to TRBD1. CDR3 length: 17 amino acids. The germline V gene encodes CDR1 LGHDT and CDR2 YNNKEL (reference sequence). V shed 3 bases, J shed 0 bases, and the junction held 9 bases outside the gene matches. CDR3 in amino acids: CASSHLDRVRANYGYTF. The CDR3 DNA reads as TGTGCCAGCAGCCACCTGGACAGGGTAAGAGCTAACTATGGCTACACCTTC.